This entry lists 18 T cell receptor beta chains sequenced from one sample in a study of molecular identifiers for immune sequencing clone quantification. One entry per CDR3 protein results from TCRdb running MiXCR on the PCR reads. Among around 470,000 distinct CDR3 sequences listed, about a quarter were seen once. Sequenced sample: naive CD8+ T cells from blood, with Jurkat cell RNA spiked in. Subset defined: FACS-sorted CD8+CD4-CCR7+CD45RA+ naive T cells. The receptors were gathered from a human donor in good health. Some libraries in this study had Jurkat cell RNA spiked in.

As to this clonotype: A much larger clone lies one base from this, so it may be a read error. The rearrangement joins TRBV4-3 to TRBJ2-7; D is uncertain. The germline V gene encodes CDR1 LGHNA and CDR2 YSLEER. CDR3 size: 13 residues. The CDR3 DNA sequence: TGCGCCGGCAGCCCCGCCCCAGCCTACGAGCAGTACTTC. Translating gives CAGSPAPAYEQYF.

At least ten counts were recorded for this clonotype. The CDR3 region has the DNA TGTGCCATACTGGAGTCCGGCGAGCAGTACTTC. It specifies CAILESGEQYF. The V gene is TRBV2, the J gene TRBJ2-7; D gene unclear. There are 11 residues in the CDR3. V was shortened by 10 bases and J by 6 bases, with 13 bases between the two germline ends. Germline lookup yields CDR1 SNHLY and CDR2 FYNNEI.

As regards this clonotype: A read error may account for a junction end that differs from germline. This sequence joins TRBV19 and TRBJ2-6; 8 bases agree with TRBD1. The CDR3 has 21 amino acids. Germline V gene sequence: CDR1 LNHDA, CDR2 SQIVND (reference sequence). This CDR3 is CASSIPPDRADLSSGADVLTF. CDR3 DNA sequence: TGTGCCAGTAGTATCCCCCCGGACAGGGCCGATTTGAGCTCTGGGGCCGACGTCCTGACTTTC.

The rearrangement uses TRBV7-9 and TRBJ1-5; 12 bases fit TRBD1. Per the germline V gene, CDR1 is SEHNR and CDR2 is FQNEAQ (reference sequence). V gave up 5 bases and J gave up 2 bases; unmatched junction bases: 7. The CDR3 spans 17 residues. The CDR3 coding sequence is TGTGCCAGCAGCGGAGGGACAGGGGGCGTCGGCAATCAGCCCCAGCATTTT. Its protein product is CASSGGTGGVGNQPQHF. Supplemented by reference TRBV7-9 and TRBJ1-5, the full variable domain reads DTGVSQNPRHKITKRGQNVTFRCDPISEHNRLYWYRQTLGQGPEFLTYFQNEAQLEKSRLLSDRFSAERPKGSFSTLEIQRTEQGDSAMYLCASSGGTGGVGNQPQHFGDGTRLSIL.

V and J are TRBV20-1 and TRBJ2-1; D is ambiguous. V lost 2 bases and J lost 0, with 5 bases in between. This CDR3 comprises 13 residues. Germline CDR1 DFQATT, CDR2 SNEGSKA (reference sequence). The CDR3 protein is CSARPLSYNEQFF. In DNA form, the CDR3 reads TGCAGTGCTAGACCCCTCTCCTACAATGAGCAGTTCTTC.

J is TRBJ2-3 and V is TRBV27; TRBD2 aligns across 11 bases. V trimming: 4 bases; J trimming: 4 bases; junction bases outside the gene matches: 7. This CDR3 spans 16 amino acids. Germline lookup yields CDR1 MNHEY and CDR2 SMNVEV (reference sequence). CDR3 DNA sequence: TGTGCCAGCAGTTGGCAGATTAGCGGGGGGGCAGATACGCAGTATTTT. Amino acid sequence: CASSWQISGGADTQYF.

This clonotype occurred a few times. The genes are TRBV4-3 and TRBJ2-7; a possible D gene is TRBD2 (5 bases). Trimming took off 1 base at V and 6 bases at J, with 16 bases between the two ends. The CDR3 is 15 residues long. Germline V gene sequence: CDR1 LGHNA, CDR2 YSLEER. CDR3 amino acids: CASSQGTDPVVEQYF. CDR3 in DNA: TGCGCCAGCAGCCAAGGGACTGACCCCGTCGTCGAGCAGTACTTC.

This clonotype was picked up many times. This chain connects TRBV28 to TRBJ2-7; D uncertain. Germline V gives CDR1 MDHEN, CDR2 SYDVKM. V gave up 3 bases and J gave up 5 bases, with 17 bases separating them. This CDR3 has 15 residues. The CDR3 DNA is TGTGCCAGCAGTTTTGTGGACGCCCGTTTCGACGAGCAGTACTTC. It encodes CASSFVDARFDEQYF.

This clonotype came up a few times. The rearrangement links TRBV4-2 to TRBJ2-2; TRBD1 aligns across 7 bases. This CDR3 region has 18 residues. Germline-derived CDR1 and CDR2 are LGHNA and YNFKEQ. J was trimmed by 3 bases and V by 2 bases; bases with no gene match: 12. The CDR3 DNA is TGTGCCAGCAGCCAAAGAGGGCCTGGGACAGCCGACACCGGGGAGCTGTTTTTT. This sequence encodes CASSQRGPGTADTGELFF.

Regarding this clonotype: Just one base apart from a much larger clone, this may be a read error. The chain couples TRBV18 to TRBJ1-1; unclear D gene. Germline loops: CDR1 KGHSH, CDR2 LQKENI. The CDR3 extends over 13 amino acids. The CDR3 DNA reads TGTGCCAGCTCACCTACCTACACGGACGAAGCTATCTTT. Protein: CASSPTYTDEAIF.

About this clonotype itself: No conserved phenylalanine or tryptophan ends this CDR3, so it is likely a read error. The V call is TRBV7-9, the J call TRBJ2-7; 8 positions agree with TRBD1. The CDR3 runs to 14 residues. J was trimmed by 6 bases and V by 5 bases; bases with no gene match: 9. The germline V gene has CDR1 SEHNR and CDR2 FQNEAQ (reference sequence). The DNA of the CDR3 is TGTGCCAGCAGCCTCCGGGACAGGCCTCTCGAGCAGTACTAC. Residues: CASSLRDRPLEQYY.

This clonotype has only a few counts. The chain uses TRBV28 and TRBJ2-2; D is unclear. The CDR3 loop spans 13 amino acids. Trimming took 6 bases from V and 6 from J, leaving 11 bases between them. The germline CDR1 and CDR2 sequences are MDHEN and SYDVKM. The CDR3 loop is CASSQARAGELFF. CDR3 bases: TGTGCCAGCAGCCAAGCGCGAGCCGGGGAGCTGTTTTTT.

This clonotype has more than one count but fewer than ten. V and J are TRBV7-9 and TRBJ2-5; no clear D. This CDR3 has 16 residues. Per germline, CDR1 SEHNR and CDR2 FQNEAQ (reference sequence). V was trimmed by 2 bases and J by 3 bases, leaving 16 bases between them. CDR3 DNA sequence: TGTGCCAGCAGCTTACCACATACTGCCCTCGAAGAGACCCAGTACTTC. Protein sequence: CASSLPHTALEETQYF.

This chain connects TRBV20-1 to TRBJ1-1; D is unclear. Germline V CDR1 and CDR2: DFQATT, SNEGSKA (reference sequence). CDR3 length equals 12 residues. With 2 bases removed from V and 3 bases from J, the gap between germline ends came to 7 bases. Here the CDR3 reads CSARQLDTEAFF. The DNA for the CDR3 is TGCAGTGCTAGACAACTCGACACTGAAGCTTTCTTT.

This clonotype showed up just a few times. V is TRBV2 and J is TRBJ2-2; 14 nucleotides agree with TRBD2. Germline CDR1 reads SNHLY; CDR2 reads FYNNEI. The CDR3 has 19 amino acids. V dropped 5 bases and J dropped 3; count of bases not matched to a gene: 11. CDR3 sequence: CASSRTGTSGRLDTGELFF. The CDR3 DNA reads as TGTGCCAGCAGTCGCACCGGGACTAGCGGGAGACTTGACACCGGGGAGCTGTTTTTT. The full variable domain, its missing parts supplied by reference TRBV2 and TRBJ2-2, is EPEVTQTPSHQVTQMGQEVILRCVPISNHLYFYWYRQILGQKVEFLVSFYNNEISEKSEIFDDQFSVERPDGSNFTLKIRSTKLEDSAMYFCASSRTGTSGRLDTGELFFGEGSRLTVL.

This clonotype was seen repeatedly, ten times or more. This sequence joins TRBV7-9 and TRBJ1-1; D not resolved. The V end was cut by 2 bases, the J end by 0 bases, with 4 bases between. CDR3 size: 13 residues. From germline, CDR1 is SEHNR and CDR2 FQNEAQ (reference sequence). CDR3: CASSLPMNTEAFF. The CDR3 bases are TGTGCCAGCAGCTTACCTATGAACACTGAAGCTTTCTTT.

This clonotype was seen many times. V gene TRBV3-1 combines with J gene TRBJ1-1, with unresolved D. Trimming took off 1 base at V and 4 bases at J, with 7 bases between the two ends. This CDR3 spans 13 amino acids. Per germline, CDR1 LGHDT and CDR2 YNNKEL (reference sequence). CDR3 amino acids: CASSQGDLTEAFF. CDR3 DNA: TGTGCCAGCAGCCAAGGTGACCTCACTGAAGCTTTCTTT.

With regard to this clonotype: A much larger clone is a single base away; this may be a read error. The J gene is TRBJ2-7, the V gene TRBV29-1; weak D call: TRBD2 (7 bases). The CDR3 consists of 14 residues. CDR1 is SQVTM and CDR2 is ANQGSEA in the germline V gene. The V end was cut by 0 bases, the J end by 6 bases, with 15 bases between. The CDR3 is CSVEDRAGASEQYF. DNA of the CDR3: TGCAGCGTTGAAGATCGTGCGGGGGCCTCCGAGCAGTACTTC.